Below, one TCR beta chain is given with its context. This table comes from immunoSEQ multiplex PCR, and its TCRdb copy is limited to in-frame clones, with some not included. Of around 59,000 clones in the sample, 80% to 95% were seen once. This entry is derived from a study of control samples from healthy donors and cancer patients. Germline V gene lookup returns CDR1 LNHDA and CDR2 SQIVND (reference sequence). This CDR3 spans 13 amino acids. V dropped 6 bases and J dropped 9; count of bases not matched to a gene: 4. Sequencing input: PBMCs. The chain employs TRBV19 and TRBJ1-6, with 8 bases identical to TRBD1. The receptor was derived from a man in his forties or fifties with colorectal cancer. The CDR3 here is CASSDRGPSPLHF. The CDR3 DNA reads as TGTGCCAGTAGCGACAGGGGCCCTTCACCCCTCCACTTT.